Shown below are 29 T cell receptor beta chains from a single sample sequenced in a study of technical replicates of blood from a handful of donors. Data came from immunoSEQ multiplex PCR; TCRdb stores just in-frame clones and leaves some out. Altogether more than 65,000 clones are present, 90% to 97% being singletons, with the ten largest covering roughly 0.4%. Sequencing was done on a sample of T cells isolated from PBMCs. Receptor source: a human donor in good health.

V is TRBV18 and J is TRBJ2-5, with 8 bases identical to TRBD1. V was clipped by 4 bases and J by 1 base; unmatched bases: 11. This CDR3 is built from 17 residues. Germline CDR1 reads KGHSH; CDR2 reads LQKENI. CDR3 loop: CASSLDRGVSFQETQYF. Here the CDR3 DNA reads TGTGCCAGCTCACTCGACAGGGGAGTAAGTTTCCAAGAGACCCAGTACTTC.

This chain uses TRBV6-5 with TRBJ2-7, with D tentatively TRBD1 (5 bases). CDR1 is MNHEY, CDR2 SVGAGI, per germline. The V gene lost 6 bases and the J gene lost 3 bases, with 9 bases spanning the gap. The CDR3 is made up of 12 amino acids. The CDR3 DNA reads TGTGCCAGCAGAGGGGATCACTACGAGCAGTACTTC. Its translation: CASRGDHYEQYF.

The CDR3 coding sequence is TGTGCCAGCAGTTTGGGATCGGCAGGGTCTTATCGCGGCTACACCTTC. This gives the protein CASSLGSAGSYRGYTF. The rearrangement uses TRBV28 and TRBJ1-2, with D possibly matching TRBD1 (5 bases). Germline V gene lookup returns CDR1 MDHEN and CDR2 SYDVKM. The CDR3 consists of 16 residues. V was pared by 3 bases and J by 8 bases, with 22 bases between.

CDR3 in amino acids: CASSQDLSGGNQPQHF. The CDR3 DNA reads TGCGCCAGCAGCCAAGACCTATCCGGGGGCAATCAGCCCCAGCATTTT. The chain is built from TRBV4-3 and TRBJ1-5, with D unresolved. CDR1 and CDR2 (germline): LGHNA, YSLEER. V lost 0 bases and J 2 bases, leaving 11 bases between the germline ends. CDR3 length: 16 amino acids.

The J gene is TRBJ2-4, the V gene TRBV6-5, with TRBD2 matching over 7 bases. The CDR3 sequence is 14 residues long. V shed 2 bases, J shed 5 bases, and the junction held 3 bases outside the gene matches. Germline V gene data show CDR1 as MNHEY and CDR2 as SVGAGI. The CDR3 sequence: CASSYGGSQNIQYF. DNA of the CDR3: TGTGCCAGCAGTTACGGCGGGAGTCAAAACATTCAGTACTTC.

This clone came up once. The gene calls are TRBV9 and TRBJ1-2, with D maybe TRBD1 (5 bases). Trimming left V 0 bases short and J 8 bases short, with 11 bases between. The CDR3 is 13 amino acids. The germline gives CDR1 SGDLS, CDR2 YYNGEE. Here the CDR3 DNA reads TGTGCCAGCAGCGTAGCTCGGGGGAGAGGCTACACCTTC. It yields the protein CASSVARGRGYTF.

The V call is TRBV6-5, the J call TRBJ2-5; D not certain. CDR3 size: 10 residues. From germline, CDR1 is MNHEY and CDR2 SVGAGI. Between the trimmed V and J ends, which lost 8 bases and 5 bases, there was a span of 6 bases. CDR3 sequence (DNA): TGTGCCAGCGGTTCGGAGACCCAGTACTTC. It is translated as CASGSETQYF.

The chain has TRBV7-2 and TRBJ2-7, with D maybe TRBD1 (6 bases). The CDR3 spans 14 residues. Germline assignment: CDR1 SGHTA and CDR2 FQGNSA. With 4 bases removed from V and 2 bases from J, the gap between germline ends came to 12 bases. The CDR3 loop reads CASSYGDTTYEQYF. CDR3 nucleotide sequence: TGTGCCAGCAGCTACGGGGACACCACCTACGAGCAGTACTTC.

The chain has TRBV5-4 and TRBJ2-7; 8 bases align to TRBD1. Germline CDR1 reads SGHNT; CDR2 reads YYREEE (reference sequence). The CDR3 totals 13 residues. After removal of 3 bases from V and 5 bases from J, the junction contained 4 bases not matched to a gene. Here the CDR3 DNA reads TGTGCCAGCAGCTCCACGACAGGGGACGAGCAGTACTTC. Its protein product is CASSSTTGDEQYF.

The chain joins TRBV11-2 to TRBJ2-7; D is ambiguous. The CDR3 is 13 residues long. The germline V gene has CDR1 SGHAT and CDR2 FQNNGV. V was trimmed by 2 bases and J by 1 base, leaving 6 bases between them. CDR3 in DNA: TGTGCCAGCAGCTTACAGGTTTCCTACGAGCAGTACTTC. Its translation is CASSLQVSYEQYF.

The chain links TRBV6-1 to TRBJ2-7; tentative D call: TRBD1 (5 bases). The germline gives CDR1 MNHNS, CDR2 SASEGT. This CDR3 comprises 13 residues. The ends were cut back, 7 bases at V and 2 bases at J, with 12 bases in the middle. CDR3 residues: CASMPDSPYEQYF. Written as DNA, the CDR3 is TGTGCCAGCATGCCTGACAGCCCCTACGAGCAGTACTTC.

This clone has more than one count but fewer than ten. The CDR3 loop is CASRTPEGSTEAFF. The CDR3 DNA reads as TGTGCCAGCAGGACCCCGGAGGGAAGCACTGAAGCTTTCTTT. The genes are TRBV6-5 and TRBJ1-1; D ambiguous. In germline, CDR1 is MNHEY, CDR2 SVGAGI. This CDR3 contains 14 residues. Between the trimmed V and J ends, which lost 6 bases and 4 bases, there was a span of 15 bases.

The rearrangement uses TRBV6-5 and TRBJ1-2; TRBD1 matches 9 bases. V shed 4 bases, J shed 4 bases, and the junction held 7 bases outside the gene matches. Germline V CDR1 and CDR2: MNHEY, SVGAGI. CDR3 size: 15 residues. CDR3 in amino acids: CASSSGTGLVYGYTF. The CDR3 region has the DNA TGTGCCAGCAGTTCCGGGACAGGGTTAGTCTATGGCTACACCTTC.

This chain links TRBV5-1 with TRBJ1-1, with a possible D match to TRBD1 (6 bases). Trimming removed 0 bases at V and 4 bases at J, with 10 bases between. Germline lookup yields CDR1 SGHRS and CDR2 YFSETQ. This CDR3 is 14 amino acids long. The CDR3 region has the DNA TGCGCCAGCAGCTTGGGAACAGGGAGCACTGAAGCTTTCTTT. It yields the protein CASSLGTGSTEAFF.

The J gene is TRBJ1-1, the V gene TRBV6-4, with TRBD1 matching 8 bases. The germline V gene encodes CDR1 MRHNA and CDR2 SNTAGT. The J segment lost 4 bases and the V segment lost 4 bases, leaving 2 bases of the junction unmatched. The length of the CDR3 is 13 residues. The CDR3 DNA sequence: TGTGCCAGCAGTGGGACAGGGATCACTGAAGCTTTCTTT. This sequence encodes CASSGTGITEAFF.

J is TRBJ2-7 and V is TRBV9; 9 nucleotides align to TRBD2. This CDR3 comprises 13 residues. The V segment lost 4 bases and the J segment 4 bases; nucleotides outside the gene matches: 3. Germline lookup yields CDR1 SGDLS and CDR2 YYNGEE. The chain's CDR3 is CASSLLAGYEQYF. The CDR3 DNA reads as TGTGCCAGCAGCTTACTAGCGGGTTACGAGCAGTACTTC. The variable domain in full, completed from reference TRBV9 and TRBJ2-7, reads DSGVTQTPKHLITATGQRVTLRCSPRSGDLSVYWYQQSLDQGLQFLIQYYNGEERAKGNILERFSAQQFPDLHSELNLSSLELGDSALYFCASSLLAGYEQYFGPGTRLTVT.

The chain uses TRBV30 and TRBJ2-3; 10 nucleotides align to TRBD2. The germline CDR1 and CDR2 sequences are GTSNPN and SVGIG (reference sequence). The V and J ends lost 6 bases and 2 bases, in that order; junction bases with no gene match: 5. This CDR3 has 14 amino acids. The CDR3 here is CACIAGGYTDTQYF. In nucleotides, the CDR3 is TGTGCCTGTATAGCGGGGGGCTACACAGATACGCAGTATTTT.

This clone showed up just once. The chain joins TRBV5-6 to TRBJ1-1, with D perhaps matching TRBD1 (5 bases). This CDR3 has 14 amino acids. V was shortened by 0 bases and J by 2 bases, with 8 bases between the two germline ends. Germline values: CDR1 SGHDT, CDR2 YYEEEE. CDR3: CASSLVGHNTEAFF. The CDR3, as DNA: TGTGCCAGCAGCTTGGTTGGACACAACACTGAAGCTTTCTTT. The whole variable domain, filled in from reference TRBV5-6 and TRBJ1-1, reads DAGVTQSPTHLIKTRGQQVTLRCSPKSGHDTVSWYQQALGQGPQFIFQYYEEEERQRGNFPDRFSGHQFPNYSSELNVNALLLGDSALYLCASSLVGHNTEAFFGQGTRLTVV.

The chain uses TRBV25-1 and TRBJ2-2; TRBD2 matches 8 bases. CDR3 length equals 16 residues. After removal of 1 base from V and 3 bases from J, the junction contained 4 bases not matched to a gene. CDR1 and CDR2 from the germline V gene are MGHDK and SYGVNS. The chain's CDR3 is CASSECTSGYTGELFF. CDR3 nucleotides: TGTGCCAGCAGTGAATGTACTAGCGGATACACCGGGGAGCTGTTTTTT. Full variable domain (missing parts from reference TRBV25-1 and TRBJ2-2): EADIYQTPRYLVIGTGKKITLECSQTMGHDKMYWYQQDPGMELHLIHYSYGVNSTEKGDLSSESTVSRIRTEHFPLTLESARPSHTSQYLCASSECTSGYTGELFFGEGSRLTVL.

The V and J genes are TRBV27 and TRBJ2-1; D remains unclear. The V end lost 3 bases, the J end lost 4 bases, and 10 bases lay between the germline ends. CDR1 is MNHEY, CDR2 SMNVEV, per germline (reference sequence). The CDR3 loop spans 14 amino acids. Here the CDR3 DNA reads TGTGCCAGCAGTTTGATGTCGGGTTACAATGAGCAGTTCTTC. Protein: CASSLMSGYNEQFF.

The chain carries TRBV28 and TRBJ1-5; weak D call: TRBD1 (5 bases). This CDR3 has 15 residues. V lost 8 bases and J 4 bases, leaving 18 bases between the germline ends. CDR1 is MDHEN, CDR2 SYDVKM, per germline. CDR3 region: CASYPLGEGNQPQHF. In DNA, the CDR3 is TGTGCCAGCTATCCTTTGGGGGAGGGGAATCAGCCCCAGCATTTT. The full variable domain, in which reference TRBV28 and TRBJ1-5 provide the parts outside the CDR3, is DVKVTQSSRYLVKRTGEKVFLECVQDMDHENMFWYRQDPGLGLRLIYFSYDVKMKEKGDIPEGYSVSREKKERFSLILESASTNQTSMYLCASYPLGEGNQPQHFGDGTRLSIL.

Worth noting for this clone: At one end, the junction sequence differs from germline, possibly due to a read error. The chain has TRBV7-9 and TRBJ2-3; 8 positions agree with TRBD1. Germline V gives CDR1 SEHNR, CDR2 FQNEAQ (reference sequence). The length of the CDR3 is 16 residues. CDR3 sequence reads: CASSLDRGRGTDTQYF. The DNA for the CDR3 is TGTGCCAGCAGTTTAGACAGGGGAAGGGGCACAGATACGCAGTATTTT.

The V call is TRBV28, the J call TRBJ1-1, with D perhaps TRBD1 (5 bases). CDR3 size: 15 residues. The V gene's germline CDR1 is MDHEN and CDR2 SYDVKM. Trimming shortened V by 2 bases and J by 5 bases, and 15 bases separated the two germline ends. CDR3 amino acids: CASSLGGTGGTEAFF. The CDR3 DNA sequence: TGTGCCAGCAGTTTAGGAGGGACTGGTGGAACTGAAGCTTTCTTT.

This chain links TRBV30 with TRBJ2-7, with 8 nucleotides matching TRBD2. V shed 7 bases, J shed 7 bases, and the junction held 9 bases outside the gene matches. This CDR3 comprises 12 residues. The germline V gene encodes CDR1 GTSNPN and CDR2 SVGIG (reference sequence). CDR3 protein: CAFWTGGGEQYF. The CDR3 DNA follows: TGTGCCTTCTGGACGGGAGGGGGGGAGCAGTACTTC.

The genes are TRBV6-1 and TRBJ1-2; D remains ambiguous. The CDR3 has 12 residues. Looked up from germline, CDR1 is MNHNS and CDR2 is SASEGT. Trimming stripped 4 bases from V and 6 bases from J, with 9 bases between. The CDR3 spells CASSVAAHGYTF. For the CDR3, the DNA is TGTGCCAGCAGTGTCGCAGCGCATGGCTACACCTTC.

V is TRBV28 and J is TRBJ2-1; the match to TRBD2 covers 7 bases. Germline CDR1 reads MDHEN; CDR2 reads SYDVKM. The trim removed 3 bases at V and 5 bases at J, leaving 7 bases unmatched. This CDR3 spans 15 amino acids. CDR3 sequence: CASSFPGRGDNEQFF. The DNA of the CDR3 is TGTGCCAGCAGTTTCCCAGGGAGGGGAGACAATGAGCAGTTCTTC.

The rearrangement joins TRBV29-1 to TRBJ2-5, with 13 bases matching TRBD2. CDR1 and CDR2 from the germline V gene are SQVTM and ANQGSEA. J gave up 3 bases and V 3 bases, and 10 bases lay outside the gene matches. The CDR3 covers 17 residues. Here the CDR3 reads CSVDTFGTSGIEETQYF. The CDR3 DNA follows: TGCAGCGTTGATACGTTCGGGACTAGCGGGATAGAAGAGACCCAGTACTTC.

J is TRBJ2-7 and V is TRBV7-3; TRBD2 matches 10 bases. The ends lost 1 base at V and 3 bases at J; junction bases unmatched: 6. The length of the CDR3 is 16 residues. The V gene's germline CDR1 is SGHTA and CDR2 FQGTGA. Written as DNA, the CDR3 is TGTGCCAGCAGCTTAATGGGGGCTAGCGGGAGCTACGAGCAGTACTTC. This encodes CASSLMGASGSYEQYF.

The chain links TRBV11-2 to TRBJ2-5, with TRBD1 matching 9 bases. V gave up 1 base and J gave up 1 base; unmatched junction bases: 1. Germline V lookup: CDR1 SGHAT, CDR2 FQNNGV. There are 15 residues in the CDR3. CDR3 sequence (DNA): TGTGCCAGCAGCTTAGGGACAGGGGTCCAAGAGACCCAGTACTTC. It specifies CASSLGTGVQETQYF.